The next 29 T cell receptor beta chains were all read from a single sample in a study of shared clonotypes between healthy human individuals. Naive CD8 populations comprised CD45RO-negative cells positively selected for CCR7, excluding terminally differentiated effector memory CD45RA+ cells. Method: immunoSEQ multiplex PCR; TCRdb's copy keeps in-frame clones and lacks some. Here the sample spans around 610,000 clones, approximately 96% being singletons. The sequenced material came from naive CD8+ T cells sorted from blood. These receptors came from a woman under 40 in good health.

This sequence joins TRBV28 and TRBJ1-2; 7 nucleotides line up with TRBD1. The CDR3 is 14 residues long. Germline trimming cut 5 bases from V and 1 base from J; bases unmatched to any gene: 4. Germline-derived CDR1 and CDR2 are MDHEN and SYDVKM. The CDR3 reads CASSPWDSNYGYTF. The DNA for the CDR3 is TGTGCCAGCAGTCCATGGGACAGTAACTATGGCTACACCTTC.

The V and J genes are TRBV4-1 and TRBJ2-7; D possibly corresponds to TRBD2 (6 bases). Trimming removed 4 bases at V and 3 bases at J, with 13 bases between. The CDR3 totals 14 residues. In germline, CDR1 is MGHRA, CDR2 YSYEKL. CDR3 nucleotides: TGCGCCAGCAGCCCCAAGGACGGGGGCTACGAGCAGTACTTC. It translates to CASSPKDGGYEQYF.

This rearrangement joins TRBV27 to TRBJ1-4; possibly TRBD1 for D (6 bases). Trimming removed 6 bases from V and 4 bases from J, with 15 bases in between. The germline V gene has CDR1 MNHEY and CDR2 SMNVEV (reference sequence). The CDR3 has 15 residues. CDR3 DNA sequence: TGTGCCAGCAGCCCCTCAGGGGTTGATAATGAAAAACTGTTTTTT. Translated, it gives CASSPSGVDNEKLFF.

The CDR3: CAISPTGSEQYF. The CDR3, as DNA: TGTGCCATCAGCCCGACAGGTAGCGAGCAGTACTTC. The chain has TRBV10-3 and TRBJ2-7, with TRBD1 as a possible D gene (6 bases). Germline CDR1 ENHRY, CDR2 SYGVKD. Trimming stripped 6 bases from V and 6 bases from J, with 12 bases between. The CDR3 is made up of 12 amino acids.

The chain recombines TRBV28 with TRBJ1-5; no definite D call. With 6 bases removed from V and 6 bases from J, the gap between germline ends came to 6 bases. Germline CDR1 and CDR2: MDHEN and SYDVKM. The CDR3 length is 11 residues. The CDR3 spells CASSAGQPQHF. The DNA of the CDR3 is TGTGCCAGCAGCGCCGGTCAGCCCCAGCATTTT.

The chain employs TRBV5-6 and TRBJ2-3; 7 nucleotides match TRBD2. The CDR3 contains 14 residues. CDR1 is SGHDT, CDR2 YYEEEE, per germline. Losses at the gene ends were 4 bases for V and 6 bases for J; bases not matched to a gene: 8. In DNA form, the CDR3 reads TGTGCCAGCAGCCTGGGGGGGACGCCGGATACGCAGTATTTT. It translates to CASSLGGTPDTQYF.

With regard to this clone: This specimen includes other DNA sequences encoding the same CDR3. The chain recombines TRBV20-1 with TRBJ2-7; 7 nucleotides line up with TRBD1. The J segment lost 5 bases and the V segment lost 6 bases, leaving 4 bases of the junction unmatched. CDR3 length equals 11 residues. CDR1 DFQATT and CDR2 SNEGSKA come from the germline V gene (reference sequence). The CDR3 DNA reads as TGCAGTGCGACAACAGGGGACGAGCAGTACTTC. Its translation: CSATTGDEQYF.

J is TRBJ1-5 and V is TRBV19, with 9 bases aligning to TRBD1. This CDR3 region has 17 residues. After removal of 2 bases from V and 2 bases from J, the junction contained 7 bases not matched to a gene. Per germline, CDR1 LNHDA and CDR2 SQIVND (reference sequence). The CDR3 coding sequence is TGTGCCAGTAGTATAAGGGACAGGGATATGGGCAATCAGCCCCAGCATTTT. Its translation: CASSIRDRDMGNQPQHF. The whole variable domain, remainder taken from reference TRBV19 and TRBJ1-5, is DGGITQSPKYLFRKEGQNVTLSCEQNLNHDAMYWYRQDPGQGLRLIYYSQIVNDFQKGDIAEGYSVSREKKESFPLTVTSAQKNPTAFYLCASSIRDRDMGNQPQHFGDGTRLSIL.

The chain carries TRBV13 and TRBJ2-5; D unresolved. V was trimmed by 1 base and J by 4 bases, leaving 19 bases between them. CDR1 PRHDT and CDR2 FYEKMQ come from the germline V gene (reference sequence). This CDR3 comprises 17 residues. The CDR3 DNA is TGTGCCAGCAGCTTAGTTGGCTACCGGCGGCCTGGAGAGACCCAGTACTTC. Residues: CASSLVGYRRPGETQYF.

The rearrangement uses TRBV28 and TRBJ1-3, with D possibly matching TRBD1 (6 bases). V was pared by 10 bases and J by 4 bases, with 11 bases between. The germline CDR1 and CDR2 sequences are MDHEN and SYDVKM. The CDR3 is 12 amino acids. The CDR3 loop is CATQGLGNTIYF. The CDR3 nucleotides read TGTGCCACCCAGGGGTTAGGAAACACCATATATTTT.

This chain links TRBV5-1 with TRBJ2-7; D is unclear. CDR1 and CDR2 (germline): SGHRS, YFSETQ. Trimming took 4 bases from V and 1 from J, leaving 18 bases between them. The CDR3 contains 16 residues. In DNA form, the CDR3 reads TGCGCCAGCAGCGAAAATTCCCGGTTGGGGTCCTACGAGCAGTACTTC. This codes for CASSENSRLGSYEQYF.

This sequence joins TRBV12-5 and TRBJ2-1; D uncertain. The germline gives CDR1 LGHNT, CDR2 FRNRAP. There are 13 residues in the CDR3. V lost 1 base and J lost 3, with 4 bases in between. The DNA for the CDR3 is TGTGCTAGTGGTTTGGGGCTCTACAATGAGCAGTTCTTC. Its translation: CASGLGLYNEQFF.

The V gene is TRBV9, the J gene TRBJ2-7, with 9 bases lining up with TRBD2. The CDR3 totals 16 residues. Germline V lookup: CDR1 SGDLS, CDR2 YYNGEE. Germline trimming cut 0 bases from V and 5 bases from J; bases unmatched to any gene: 9. The CDR3 here is CASSVGGAGGYHEQYF. The CDR3 region has the DNA TGTGCCAGCAGCGTAGGGGGAGCGGGAGGTTACCACGAGCAGTACTTC.

This sequence joins TRBV19 and TRBJ2-7; possibly TRBD2 for D (5 bases). With 3 bases removed from V and 7 bases from J, the gap between germline ends came to 13 bases. The CDR3 has 13 residues. Germline V gene sequence: CDR1 LNHDA, CDR2 SQIVND (reference sequence). The CDR3 sequence: CASSITTTGEQYF. In nucleotides, the CDR3 is TGTGCCAGTAGTATCACCACGACGGGAGAGCAGTACTTC.

V and J are TRBV27 and TRBJ2-3; D might be TRBD1 (6 bases). V dropped 6 bases and J dropped 0 bases, with 13 bases sitting between them. From germline, CDR1 is MNHEY and CDR2 SMNVEV (reference sequence). CDR3 size: 15 residues. CDR3 sequence reads: CASSQDSSSTDTQYF. CDR3 coding DNA: TGTGCCAGCAGCCAGGACAGTTCTAGCACAGATACGCAGTATTTT.

The chain combines TRBV4-1 with TRBJ2-5; 8 bases line up with TRBD2. Germline CDR1 reads MGHRA; CDR2 reads YSYEKL. The trim removed 0 bases at V and 5 bases at J, leaving 8 bases unmatched. This CDR3 region has 16 residues. DNA for the CDR3: TGCGCCAGCAGCCAAGAACCGGGACTAGGACCGGAGACCCAGTACTTC. This translates into CASSQEPGLGPETQYF.

This chain uses TRBV19 with TRBJ2-7; 7 bases map to TRBD1. V lost 5 bases and J lost 3; bases outside the gene matches: 10. The V gene's germline CDR1 is LNHDA and CDR2 SQIVND (reference sequence). The CDR3 has 15 amino acids. The CDR3 protein is CASSSGTAPLYEQYF. CDR3 DNA: TGTGCCAGTAGTTCCGGGACAGCTCCTCTCTACGAGCAGTACTTC.

As for this clone: Relative to the germline gene, one junction end is altered; a read error may explain this. The chain uses TRBV9 and TRBJ2-1; D gene uncertain. CDR3 length: 8 residues. Germline V CDR1 and CDR2: SGDLS, YYNGEE. DNA for the CDR3: TGTGCCAGCAGCGCCGAGCTCTTC. The encoded protein is CASSAELF.

The V call is TRBV9, the J call TRBJ2-2; 8 bases are a match to TRBD2. The germline gives CDR1 SGDLS, CDR2 YYNGEE. The length of the CDR3 is 17 residues. Trimming at V came to 1 base and at J to 3 bases, leaving 8 bases not matched to a gene. CDR3 amino acids: CASSVPEREGDTGELFF. CDR3 nucleotide sequence: TGTGCCAGCAGCGTACCGGAACGGGAGGGTGACACCGGGGAGCTGTTTTTT.

The chain employs TRBV4-2 and TRBJ2-7; D uncertain. The CDR3 sequence is 15 residues long. Trimming cost V 2 bases and J 1 base, with 12 bases left between them. Germline V gene sequence: CDR1 LGHNA, CDR2 YNFKEQ. The CDR3 spells CASSQSTSKSYEQYF. DNA for the CDR3: TGTGCCAGCAGCCAATCGACATCGAAATCCTACGAGCAGTACTTC.

The rearrangement links TRBV6-5 to TRBJ1-1; 9 bases line up with TRBD1. Germline CDR1 and CDR2: MNHEY and SVGAGI. This CDR3 contains 14 residues. J was trimmed by 5 bases and V by 8 bases; bases with no gene match: 9. This chain's CDR3 is CASGTGTGLTEAFF. The CDR3 DNA sequence: TGTGCCAGCGGTACCGGGACAGGGCTTACTGAAGCTTTCTTT.

The V gene is TRBV4-1, the J gene TRBJ2-7; 7 bases map to TRBD2. The CDR3 contains 16 residues. Trimming removed 1 base from V and 2 bases from J; junction bases left unmatched: 8. Germline CDR1 MGHRA, CDR2 YSYEKL. The chain's CDR3 is CASSQGSLARTYEQYF. DNA for the CDR3: TGCGCCAGCAGCCAAGGATCACTAGCGCGAACCTACGAGCAGTACTTC.

CDR3 nucleotides: TGTGCCAGCAGTCGTCGCGGCCCAGGGGTCTTGAATGAGCAGTTCTTC. Protein sequence: CASSRRGPGVLNEQFF. This chain links TRBV28 with TRBJ2-1; possibly TRBD1 for D (6 bases). Trimming shortened V by 5 bases and J by 7 bases, and 21 bases separated the two germline ends. The V gene's germline CDR1 is MDHEN and CDR2 SYDVKM. CDR3 length equals 16 residues.

The gene calls are TRBV5-4 and TRBJ2-3; unclear D gene. Trimming left V 0 bases short and J 11 bases short, with 13 bases between. The germline V gene has CDR1 SGHNT and CDR2 YYREEE (reference sequence). This CDR3 contains 13 residues. This CDR3 is CASSLEREEGQYF. The CDR3 DNA reads TGTGCCAGCAGCTTGGAGCGTGAGGAAGGGCAGTATTTT.

The V call is TRBV7-9, the J call TRBJ2-7; D is uncertain. The CDR3 totals 14 residues. The germline CDR1 and CDR2 sequences are SEHNR and FQNEAQ (reference sequence). Trimming cost V 2 bases and J 5 bases, with 13 bases left between them. In DNA form, the CDR3 reads TGTGCCAGCAGCTTAATAGCTGGCCAAGACGAGCAGTACTTC. Its translation: CASSLIAGQDEQYF.

The gene calls are TRBV27 and TRBJ2-2, with 14 bases matching TRBD2. The CDR3 covers 16 residues. J lost 6 bases, V lost 6 bases, and 6 bases had no gene match. CDR1 is MNHEY, CDR2 SMNVEV, per germline (reference sequence). The CDR3 sequence is CASRTGLAGAPGELFF. The CDR3 nucleotides are TGTGCCAGCAGGACGGGACTAGCGGGAGCCCCCGGGGAGCTGTTTTTT.

The chain is built from TRBV5-8 and TRBJ1-1; D remains ambiguous. Germline V gives CDR1 SGHTS, CDR2 YDEGEE. There are 16 residues in the CDR3. Trimming removed 4 bases from V and 4 bases from J, with 20 bases in between. CDR3 loop: CASSLRRVRRGTEAFF. In nucleotides, the CDR3 is TGTGCCAGCAGCCTCCGTCGGGTCCGGCGGGGCACTGAAGCTTTCTTT.

The V and J genes are TRBV16 and TRBJ2-7; TRBD2 might be the D (5 bases). Per the germline V gene, CDR1 is KGHSY and CDR2 is FQNENV. V lost 2 bases and J lost 3, with 5 bases in between. The CDR3 totals 12 residues. The DNA of the CDR3 is TGTGCCAGCAGCCAAGAGGGCTACGAGCAGTACTTC. Amino acids: CASSQEGYEQYF. Supplemented by reference TRBV16 and TRBJ2-7, the full variable domain reads GEEVAQTPKHLVRGEGQKAKLYCAPIKGHSYVFWYQQVLKNEFKFLISFQNENVFDETGMPKERFSAKCLPNSPCSLEIQATKLEDSAVYFCASSQEGYEQYFGPGTRLTVT.

As regards this clone: The sample contains more than one DNA sequence encoding this CDR3. This chain links TRBV20-1 with TRBJ2-5; D gene uncertain. CDR1 and CDR2 from the germline V gene are DFQATT and SNEGSKA (reference sequence). The CDR3 sequence is 11 residues long. V was pared by 0 bases and J by 2 bases, with 1 base between. For the CDR3, the DNA is TGCAGTGCTAGAGATCAAGAGACCCAGTACTTC. Translation gives CSARDQETQYF.